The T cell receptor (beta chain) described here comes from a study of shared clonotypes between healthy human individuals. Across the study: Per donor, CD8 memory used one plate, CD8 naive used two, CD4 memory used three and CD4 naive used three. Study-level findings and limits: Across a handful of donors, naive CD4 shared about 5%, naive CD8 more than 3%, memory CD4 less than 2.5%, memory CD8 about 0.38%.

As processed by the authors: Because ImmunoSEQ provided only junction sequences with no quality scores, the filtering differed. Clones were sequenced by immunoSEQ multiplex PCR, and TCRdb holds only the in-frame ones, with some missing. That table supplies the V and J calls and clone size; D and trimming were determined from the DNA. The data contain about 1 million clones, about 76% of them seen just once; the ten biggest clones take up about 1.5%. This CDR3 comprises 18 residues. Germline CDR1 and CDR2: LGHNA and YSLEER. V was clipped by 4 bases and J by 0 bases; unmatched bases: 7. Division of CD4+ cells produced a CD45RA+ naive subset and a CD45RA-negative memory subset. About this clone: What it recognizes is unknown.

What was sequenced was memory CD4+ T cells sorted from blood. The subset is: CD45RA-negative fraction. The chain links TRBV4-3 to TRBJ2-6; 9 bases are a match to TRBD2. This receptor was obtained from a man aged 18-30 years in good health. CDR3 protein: CASSPLAGLPSGANVLTF. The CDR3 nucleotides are TGCGCCAGCAGCCCCCTAGCGGGATTACCCTCTGGGGCCAACGTCCTGACTTTC.